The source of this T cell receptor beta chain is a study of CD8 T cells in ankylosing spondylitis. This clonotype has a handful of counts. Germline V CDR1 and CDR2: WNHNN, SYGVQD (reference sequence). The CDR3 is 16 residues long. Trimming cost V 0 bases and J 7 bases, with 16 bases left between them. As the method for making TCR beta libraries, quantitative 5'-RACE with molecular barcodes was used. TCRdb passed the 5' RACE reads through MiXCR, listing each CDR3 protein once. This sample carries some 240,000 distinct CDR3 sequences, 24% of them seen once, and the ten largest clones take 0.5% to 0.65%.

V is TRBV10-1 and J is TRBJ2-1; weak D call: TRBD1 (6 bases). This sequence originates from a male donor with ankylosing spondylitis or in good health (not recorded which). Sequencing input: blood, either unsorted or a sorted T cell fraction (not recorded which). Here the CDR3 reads CASSESKAQGTNEQFF. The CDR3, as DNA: TGCGCCAGCAGTGAGTCGAAGGCTCAGGGGACGAATGAGCAGTTCTTC.